One and the same sample provided the 10 T cell receptor beta chains below, sequenced in a study of OX40 agonist ivuxolimab in advanced cancers. Sequenced by immunoSEQ multiplex PCR; TCRdb stores in-frame clones only, minus some. The sample includes tens of thousands of clones, approximately 80% of them seen just once. The sample consisted of CD4+ or CD8+ T cells sorted from blood, taken in a trial of the OX40 agonist ivuxolimab. The origin of the receptors is an adult with an advanced solid tumor such as melanoma, head and neck, liver or kidney cancer.

As DNA, the CDR3 is TGTGCTAGCGGGCACGGGGACTCCTACGAGCAGTACTTC. Amino acid sequence: CASGHGDSYEQYF. The chain couples TRBV7-7 to TRBJ2-7, with 7 bases aligning to TRBD2. This CDR3 spans 13 amino acids. Germline CDR1 reads SSHAT; CDR2 reads FNYEAQ (reference sequence).

The chain employs TRBV9 and TRBJ2-7; D is unresolved. V was shortened by 0 bases and J by 5 bases, with 6 bases between the two germline ends. Germline CDR1 SGDLS, CDR2 YYNGEE. The CDR3 is 12 residues long. The CDR3 region has the DNA TGTGCCAGCAGCGTAGATGGAAACGAGCAGTACTTC. Its translation is CASSVDGNEQYF.

The V call is TRBV6-5, the J call TRBJ2-1; 9 bases are a match to TRBD2. This CDR3 contains 16 residues. Germline V gene sequence: CDR1 MNHEY, CDR2 SVGAGI. Unmatched junction bases numbered 12, after V lost 4 bases and J lost 8 bases. CDR3 protein: CASSWREGDSWDEQFF. The CDR3 coding sequence is TGTGCCAGCAGTTGGCGGGAGGGAGATTCATGGGATGAGCAGTTCTTC.

The genes are TRBV5-6 and TRBJ1-2; 8 positions match TRBD1. The CDR3 sequence is 15 residues long. J lost 5 bases, V lost 3 bases, and 9 bases had no gene match. Germline CDR1 SGHDT, CDR2 YYEEEE. The CDR3 here is CASSYGTGDLYGYTF. In DNA form, the CDR3 reads TGTGCCAGCAGCTACGGGACAGGAGACTTATATGGCTACACCTTC.

The rearrangement joins TRBV13 to TRBJ1-6; perhaps TRBD1 as D (6 bases). This CDR3 region has 16 residues. Trimming left V 4 bases short and J 9 bases short, with 19 bases between. From germline, CDR1 is PRHDT and CDR2 FYEKMQ (reference sequence). The CDR3 region is CASSSDSYRVGSPLHF. The CDR3 DNA is TGTGCCAGCAGCTCGGACAGTTACCGGGTGGGTTCACCCCTCCACTTT.

V is TRBV19 and J is TRBJ2-1; D uncertain. Germline V gives CDR1 LNHDA, CDR2 SQIVND (reference sequence). V lost 4 bases and J 5 bases, leaving 6 bases between the germline ends. CDR3 size: 12 residues. DNA of the CDR3: TGTGCCAGTAGTACAGGCAACAATGAGCAGTTCTTC. Translating gives CASSTGNNEQFF.

The V and J genes are TRBV15 and TRBJ2-1; 7 positions match TRBD1. Germline lookup yields CDR1 LNHNV and CDR2 YYDKDF (reference sequence). The CDR3 sequence is 16 residues long. The junction had 6 bases not matched to a gene; V was cut back by 0 bases and J by 4 bases. In DNA, the CDR3 is TGTGCCACCAGCAGAGATTTCAGGACAGGATACAATGAGCAGTTCTTC. It is translated as CATSRDFRTGYNEQFF.

This clone showed up just once. The V call is TRBV6-6, the J call TRBJ1-2; possibly TRBD1 for D (5 bases). Germline V gene lookup returns CDR1 MNHNY and CDR2 SVGAGI (reference sequence). This CDR3 region has 15 residues. Trimming cost V 0 bases and J 6 bases, with 14 bases left between them. CDR3 sequence: CASSYSAGEWNGYTF. CDR3 DNA sequence: TGTGCCAGCAGTTACTCGGCGGGGGAGTGGAATGGCTACACCTTC.

The rearrangement joins TRBV19 to TRBJ2-7; D is unresolved. Trimming removed 1 base from V and 1 base from J, with 11 bases in between. CDR1 is LNHDA, CDR2 SQIVND, per germline (reference sequence). CDR3 length: 15 amino acids. The CDR3 nucleotides are TGTGCCAGTAGTATAGTCCAGGCCTCTTCCTACGAGCAGTACTTC. Amino acid sequence: CASSIVQASSYEQYF.

The rearrangement links TRBV6-5 to TRBJ2-3, with D uncertain. The germline V gene has CDR1 MNHEY and CDR2 SVGAGI. The CDR3 is 14 amino acids. V lost 6 bases and J 1 base, leaving 11 bases between the germline ends. As DNA, the CDR3 is TGTGCCAGCAGCCCTCCGCCGGGCACAGATACGCAGTATTTT. Translated: CASSPPPGTDTQYF.